This T cell receptor beta chain was recovered during a study of T cell repertoires and HLA-DP antigens. Study summary: Average DNA input: 218.4 ng for CD137+CD4+ sorts, approximately 1,100 ng pre-culture.

Each pre-culture CD4+ sample aimed for 200,000 T cell genomes at deep resolution. Sequencing used immunoSEQ multiplex PCR; TCRdb keeps in-frame clones, though not all of them. The repertoire includes roughly 120,000 clones, approximately 92% of them detected once, and approximately 0.29% sits in the top ten. The CDR3 extends over 15 amino acids. Germline lookup yields CDR1 SGHTS and CDR2 YDEGEE. With 1 base clipped from V and 1 base from J, the junction kept 5 bases outside the gene matches. This clone was picked up a small number of times. Its target is unknown. The sample comprised CD4+ T cells from PBMCs. The V and J genes are TRBV5-8 and TRBJ2-7; 7 positions agree with TRBD2. This receptor was obtained from a woman younger than 35 in good health and CMV-seronegative. The CDR3 coding sequence is TGTGCCAGCAGCTTGTTCGCTAGCGGTTCCTACGAGCAGTACTTC. It encodes CASSLFASGSYEQYF.